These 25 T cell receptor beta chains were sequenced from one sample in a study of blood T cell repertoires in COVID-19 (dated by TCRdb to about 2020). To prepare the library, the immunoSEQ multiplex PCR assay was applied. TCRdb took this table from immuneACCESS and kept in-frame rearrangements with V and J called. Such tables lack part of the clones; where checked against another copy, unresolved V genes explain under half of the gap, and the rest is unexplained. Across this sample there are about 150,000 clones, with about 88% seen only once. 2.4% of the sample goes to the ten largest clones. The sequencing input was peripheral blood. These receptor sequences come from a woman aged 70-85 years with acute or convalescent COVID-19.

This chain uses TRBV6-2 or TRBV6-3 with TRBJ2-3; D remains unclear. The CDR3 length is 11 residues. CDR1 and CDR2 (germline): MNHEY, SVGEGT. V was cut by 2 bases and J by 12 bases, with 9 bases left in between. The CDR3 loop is CASSYGPIQYF. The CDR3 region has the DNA TGTGCCAGCAGTTACGGGCCTATTCAGTATTTT.

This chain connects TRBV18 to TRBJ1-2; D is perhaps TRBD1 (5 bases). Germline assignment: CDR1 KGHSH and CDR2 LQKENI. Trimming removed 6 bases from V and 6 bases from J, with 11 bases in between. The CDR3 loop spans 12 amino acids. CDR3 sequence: CASSAGGDGYTF. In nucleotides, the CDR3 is TGTGCCAGCTCTGCGGGGGGAGATGGCTACACCTTC.

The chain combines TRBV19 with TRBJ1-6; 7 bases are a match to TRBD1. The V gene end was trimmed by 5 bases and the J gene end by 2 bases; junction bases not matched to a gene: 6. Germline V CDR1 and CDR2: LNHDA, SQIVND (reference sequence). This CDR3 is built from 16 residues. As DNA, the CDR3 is TGTGCCAGTAGTTCGGAGGGGGCCGCCTATAATTCACCCCTCCACTTT. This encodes CASSSEGAAYNSPLHF.

CDR3 coding DNA: TGTGCCAGCTCACCAACACAGGCTAGCACAGATACGCAGTATTTT. Its translation is CASSPTQASTDTQYF. V and J are TRBV18 and TRBJ2-3; perhaps TRBD1 as D (5 bases). Trimming removed 2 bases from V and 0 bases from J, with 9 bases in between. The CDR3 contains 15 residues. Germline CDR1 reads KGHSH; CDR2 reads LQKENI.

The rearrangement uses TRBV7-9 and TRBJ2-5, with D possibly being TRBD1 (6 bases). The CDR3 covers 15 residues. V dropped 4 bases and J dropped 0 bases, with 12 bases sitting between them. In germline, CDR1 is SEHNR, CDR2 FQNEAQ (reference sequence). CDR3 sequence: CASSSWQGNQETQYF. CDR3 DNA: TGTGCCAGCAGCTCATGGCAGGGGAACCAAGAGACCCAGTACTTC.

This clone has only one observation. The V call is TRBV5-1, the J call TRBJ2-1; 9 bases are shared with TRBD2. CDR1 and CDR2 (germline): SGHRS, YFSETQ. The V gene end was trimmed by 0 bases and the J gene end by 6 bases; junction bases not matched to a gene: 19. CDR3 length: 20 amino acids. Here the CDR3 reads CASSLAYERGEIDGPNEQFF. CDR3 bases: TGCGCCAGCAGCTTGGCATACGAGCGGGGGGAAATAGATGGCCCCAATGAGCAGTTCTTC. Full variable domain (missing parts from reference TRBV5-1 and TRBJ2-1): KAGVTQTPRYLIKTRGQQVTLSCSPISGHRSVSWYQQTPGQGLQFLFEYFSETQRNKGNFPGRFSGRQFSNSRSEMNVSTLELGDSALYLCASSLAYERGEIDGPNEQFFGPGTRLTVL.

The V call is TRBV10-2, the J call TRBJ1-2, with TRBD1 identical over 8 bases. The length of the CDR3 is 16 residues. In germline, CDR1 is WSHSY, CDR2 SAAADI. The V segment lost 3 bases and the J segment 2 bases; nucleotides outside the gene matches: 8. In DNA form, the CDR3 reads TGCGCCAGCAGTGATGGTCCAGGGGGCTCGAACTATGGCTACACCTTC. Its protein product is CASSDGPGGSNYGYTF.

CDR3 protein: CASGRATNEKLFF. The CDR3, as DNA: TGTGCCAGCGGGCGGGCAACTAATGAAAAACTGTTTTTT. The V gene is TRBV28, the J gene TRBJ1-4; D gene uncertain. V was cut by 8 bases and J by 0 bases, with 7 bases left in between. The V gene's germline CDR1 is MDHEN and CDR2 SYDVKM. The CDR3 consists of 13 residues.

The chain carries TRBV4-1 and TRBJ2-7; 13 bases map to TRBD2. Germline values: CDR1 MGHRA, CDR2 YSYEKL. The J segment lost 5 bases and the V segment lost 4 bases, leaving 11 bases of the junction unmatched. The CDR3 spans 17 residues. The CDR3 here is CASSLLPGLAGWDEQYF. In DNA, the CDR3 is TGCGCCAGCAGCCTCCTTCCGGGACTAGCGGGGTGGGACGAGCAGTACTTC.

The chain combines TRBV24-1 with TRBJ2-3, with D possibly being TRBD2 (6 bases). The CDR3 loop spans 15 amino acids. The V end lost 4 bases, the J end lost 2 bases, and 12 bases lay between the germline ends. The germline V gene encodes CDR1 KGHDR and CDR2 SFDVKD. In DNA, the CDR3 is TGTGCCACCAGTGACCCGACTAGGGCCACAGATACGCAGTATTTT. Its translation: CATSDPTRATDTQYF.

CDR3: CASSLAKRASDDYGYTF. CDR3 in DNA: TGCGCCAGCAGTTTAGCGAAACGGGCCTCGGATGACTATGGCTACACCTTC. The chain links TRBV5-1 to TRBJ1-2; D is unclear. Trimming removed 5 bases from V and 3 bases from J, with 23 bases in between. The length of the CDR3 is 17 residues. Germline-derived CDR1 and CDR2 are SGHRS and YFSETQ.

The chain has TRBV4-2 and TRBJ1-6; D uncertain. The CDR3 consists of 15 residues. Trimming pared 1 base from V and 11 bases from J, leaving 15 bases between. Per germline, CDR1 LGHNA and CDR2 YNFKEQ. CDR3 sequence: CASSQGGSDWPPLHF. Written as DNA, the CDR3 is TGTGCCAGCAGCCAAGGTGGGTCAGACTGGCCACCCCTCCACTTT.

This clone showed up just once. The CDR3 nucleotides read TGCAGCGTTGGCGGAGCCCCCGGGACAGCGAACACTGAAGCTTTCTTT. This translates into CSVGGAPGTANTEAFF. V is TRBV29-1 and J is TRBJ1-1; 7 nucleotides agree with TRBD1. Germline V lookup: CDR1 SQVTM, CDR2 ANQGSEA. The CDR3 runs to 16 residues. V dropped 4 bases and J dropped 1; count of bases not matched to a gene: 12. Together with reference TRBV29-1 and TRBJ1-1, the CDR3 gives the full variable domain: SAVISQKPSRDICQRGTSLTIQCQVDSQVTMMFWYRQQPGQSLTLIATANQGSEATYESGFVIDKFPISRPNLTFSTLTVSNMSPEDSSIYLCSVGGAPGTANTEAFFGQGTRLTVV.

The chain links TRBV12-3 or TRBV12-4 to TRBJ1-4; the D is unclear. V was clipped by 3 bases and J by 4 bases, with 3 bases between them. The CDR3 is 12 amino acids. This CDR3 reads CASSFSNEKLFF. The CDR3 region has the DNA TGTGCCAGCAGTTTCAGTAATGAAAAACTGTTTTTT.

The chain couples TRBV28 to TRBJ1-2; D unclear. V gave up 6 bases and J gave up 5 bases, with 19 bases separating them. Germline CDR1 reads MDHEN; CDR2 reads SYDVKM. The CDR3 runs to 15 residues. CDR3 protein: CASSFAGPEGYGYTF. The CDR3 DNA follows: TGTGCCAGCAGCTTCGCCGGGCCAGAGGGTTATGGCTACACCTTC.

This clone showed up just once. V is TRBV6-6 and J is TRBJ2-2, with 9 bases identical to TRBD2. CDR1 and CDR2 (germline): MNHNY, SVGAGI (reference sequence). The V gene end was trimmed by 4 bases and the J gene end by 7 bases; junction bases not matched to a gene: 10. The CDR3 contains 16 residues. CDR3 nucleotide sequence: TGTGCCAGCAGTTCGTCCAGCGGGGGGTGGAACGGGGAGCTGTTTTTT. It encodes CASSSSSGGWNGELFF.

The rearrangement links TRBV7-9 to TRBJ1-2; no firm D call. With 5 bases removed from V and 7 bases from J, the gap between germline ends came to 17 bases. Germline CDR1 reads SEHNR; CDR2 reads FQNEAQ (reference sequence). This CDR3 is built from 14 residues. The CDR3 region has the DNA TGTGCCAGCAGCGACCGGGCCCGGGGTGGTGGCTACACCTTC. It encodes CASSDRARGGGYTF.

Here the CDR3 DNA reads TGTGCCATCAGCTTCGGACAGGTCCCCTACGAGCAGTACTTC. Its protein is CAISFGQVPYEQYF. The V and J genes are TRBV10-3 and TRBJ2-7, with TRBD1 matching over 7 bases. The V segment lost 6 bases and the J segment 2 bases; nucleotides outside the gene matches: 7. CDR1 and CDR2 (germline): ENHRY, SYGVKD. The CDR3 loop spans 14 amino acids.

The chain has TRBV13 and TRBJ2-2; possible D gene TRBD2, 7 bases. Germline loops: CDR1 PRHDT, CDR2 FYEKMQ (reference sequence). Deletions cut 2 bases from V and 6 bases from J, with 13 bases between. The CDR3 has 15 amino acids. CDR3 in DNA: TGTGCCAGCAGCTTAAAAATCGGGGGGCCCGGGGAGCTGTTTTTT. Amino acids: CASSLKIGGPGELFF. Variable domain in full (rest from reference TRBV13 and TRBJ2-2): AAGVIQSPRHLIKEKRETATLKCYPIPRHDTVYWYQQGPGQDPQFLISFYEKMQSDKGSIPDRFSAQQFSDYHSELNMSSLELGDSALYFCASSLKIGGPGELFFGEGSRLTVL.

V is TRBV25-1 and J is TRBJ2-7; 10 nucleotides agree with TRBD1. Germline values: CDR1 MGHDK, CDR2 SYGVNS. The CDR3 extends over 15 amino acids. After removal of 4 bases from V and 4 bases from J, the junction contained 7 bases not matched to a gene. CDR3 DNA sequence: TGTGCCAGCAGTGCCCTGACAGGGGGCCCGTACGAGCAGTACTTC. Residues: CASSALTGGPYEQYF.

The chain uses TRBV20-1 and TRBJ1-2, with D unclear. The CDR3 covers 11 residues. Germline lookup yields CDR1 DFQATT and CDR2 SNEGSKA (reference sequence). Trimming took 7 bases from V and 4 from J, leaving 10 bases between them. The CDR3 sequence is CSVTRIYGYTF. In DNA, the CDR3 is TGCAGTGTAACGAGGATCTATGGCTACACCTTC.

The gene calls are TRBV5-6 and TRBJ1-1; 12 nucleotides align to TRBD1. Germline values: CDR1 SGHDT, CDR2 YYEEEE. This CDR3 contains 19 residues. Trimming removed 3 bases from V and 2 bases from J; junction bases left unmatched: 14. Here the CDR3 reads CASSSLGQGASVRNTEAFF. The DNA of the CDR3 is TGTGCCAGCAGCTCCCTGGGACAGGGGGCTTCGGTTCGAAACACTGAAGCTTTCTTT. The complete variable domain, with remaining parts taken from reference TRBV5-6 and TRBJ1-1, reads DAGVTQSPTHLIKTRGQQVTLRCSPKSGHDTVSWYQQALGQGPQFIFQYYEEEERQRGNFPDRFSGHQFPNYSSELNVNALLLGDSALYLCASSSLGQGASVRNTEAFFGQGTRLTVV.

The CDR3 is CATSRQVDNQPQHF. In DNA form, the CDR3 reads TGTGCCACCAGCAGACAGGTCGACAATCAGCCCCAGCATTTT. V usage is TRBV15 and J usage is TRBJ1-5; D is unclear. V was trimmed by 2 bases and J by 3 bases, leaving 8 bases between them. CDR1 LNHNV and CDR2 YYDKDF come from the germline V gene (reference sequence). The CDR3 sequence is 14 residues long.

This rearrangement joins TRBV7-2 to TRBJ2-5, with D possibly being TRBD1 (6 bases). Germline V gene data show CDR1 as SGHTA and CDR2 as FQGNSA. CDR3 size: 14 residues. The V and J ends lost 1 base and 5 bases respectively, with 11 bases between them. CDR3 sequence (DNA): TGTGCCAGCAGCTTAGGACTAACAGGGGAGACCCAGTACTTC. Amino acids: CASSLGLTGETQYF.

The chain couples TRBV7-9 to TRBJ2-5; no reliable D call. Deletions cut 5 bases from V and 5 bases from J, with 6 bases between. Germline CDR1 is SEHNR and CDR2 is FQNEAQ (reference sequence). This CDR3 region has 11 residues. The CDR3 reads CASSARETQYF. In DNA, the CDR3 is TGTGCCAGCAGCGCACGGGAGACCCAGTACTTC.